These 17 T cell receptor beta chains originate from one sample sequenced in a study of T cell repertoires in cytomegalovirus infection. TCRdb itself ran the reads through MiXCR, one entry per CDR3 protein. The table includes roughly 180,000 distinct CDR3 sequences, about a fifth detected once. These receptors have no identified antigens. The sample consisted of CD8+ T cells from cultured PBMCs, taken from culture after CMV antigen stimulation. These receptors were obtained from a human donor in good health (CMV status not recorded). Some clones in this sample may be carry-over from other donors' samples.

This clonotype occurred a few times. This chain links TRBV7-8 with TRBJ1-2, with D maybe TRBD1 (6 bases). The CDR3 length is 20 residues. CDR1 and CDR2 (germline): SGHVS, FQNEAQ. The V and J ends lost 5 bases and 0 bases respectively, with 28 bases between them. DNA for the CDR3: TGTGCCAGCAGCCTCCTCCCCGGAGGGGGGGAAGACAGTACTAACTATGGCTACACCTTC. Its protein is CASSLLPGGGEDSTNYGYTF. Full variable domain (remainder filled in from reference TRBV7-8 and TRBJ1-2): GAGVSQSPRYKVAKRGQDVALRCDPISGHVSLFWYQQALGQGPEFLTYFQNEAQLDKSGLPSDRFFAERPEGSVSTLKIQRTQQEDSAVYLCASSLLPGGGEDSTNYGYTFGSGTRLTVV.

The chain joins TRBV6-6 to TRBJ2-1; possibly TRBD2 for D (7 bases). This CDR3 spans 16 amino acids. CDR1 is MNHNY, CDR2 SVGAGI, per germline (reference sequence). Trimming took 6 bases from V and 1 from J, leaving 16 bases between them. In DNA form, the CDR3 reads TGTGCCAGCAGCCCCCTGAGGGGGGGGTCCTACAATGAGCAGTTCTTC. Translation: CASSPLRGGSYNEQFF.

V usage is TRBV7-9 and J usage is TRBJ2-6, with 7 bases fitting TRBD1. Germline-derived CDR1 and CDR2 are SEHNR and FQNEAQ (reference sequence). V was clipped by 6 bases and J by 0 bases; unmatched bases: 20. CDR3 length equals 21 residues. The CDR3 DNA is TGTGCCAGCAGAAGCCCTCAGACAGGGTTCGTTATAGACTCTGGGGCCAACGTCCTGACTTTC. It codes for CASRSPQTGFVIDSGANVLTF.

The chain is built from TRBV7-6 and TRBJ2-3; D is perhaps TRBD1 or TRBD2 (5 bases each). Germline V gene lookup returns CDR1 SGHVS and CDR2 FNYEAQ. This CDR3 comprises 14 residues. The V and J ends lost 5 bases and 4 bases respectively, with 13 bases between them. The CDR3 DNA follows: TGTGCCAGCAGCCCGGGGTGGGGCGCAGATACGCAGTATTTT. This codes for CASSPGWGADTQYF.

The sample holds a few counts of this clonotype. The chain is built from TRBV15 and TRBJ2-3, with 8 bases lining up with TRBD2. CDR3 length: 16 amino acids. With V trimmed by 0 bases and J by 11 bases, 13 bases remained unmatched. CDR1 is LNHNV and CDR2 is YYDKDF in the germline V gene (reference sequence). The CDR3 DNA is TGTGCCACCAGCAGAGAGGCGTCCGGGGGGGCCTATGTGCAGTATTTT. This gives the protein CATSREASGGAYVQYF.

This clonotype was picked up many times. This chain uses TRBV29-1 with TRBJ2-1, with D uncertain. The ends were cut back, 0 bases at V and 0 bases at J, with 12 bases in the middle. CDR3 size: 16 residues. Germline loops: CDR1 SQVTM, CDR2 ANQGSEA. CDR3 DNA: TGCAGCGTTGAAGACGCAGCGAGGAGCTCCTACAATGAGCAGTTCTTC. This encodes CSVEDAARSSYNEQFF.

This clonotype showed up just a few times. The rearrangement uses TRBV6-2 or TRBV6-3 and TRBJ2-1, with D unclear. Germline CDR1 is MNHEY and CDR2 is SVGEGT. This CDR3 has 14 amino acids. The V end was cut by 10 bases, the J end by 7 bases, with 20 bases between. As DNA, the CDR3 is TGTGCCACCTCACCGCGGCGAGGTGGGAATGAGCAGTTCTTC. Residues: CATSPRRGGNEQFF.

This clonotype occurred many times. The chain is built from TRBV7-9 and TRBJ2-3, with D possibly TRBD2 on 7 matching bases. This CDR3 comprises 14 residues. The V end was cut by 4 bases, the J end by 6 bases, with 14 bases between. Germline V gives CDR1 SEHNR, CDR2 FQNEAQ (reference sequence). CDR3 coding DNA: TGTGCCAGCAGCTCGGGGGGCCTAGATGATACGCAGTATTTT. Protein product: CASSSGGLDDTQYF. Supplemented by reference TRBV7-9 and TRBJ2-3, the full variable domain reads DTGVSQNPRHKITKRGQNVTFRCDPISEHNRLYWYRQTLGQGPEFLTYFQNEAQLEKSRLLSDRFSAERPKGSFSTLEIQRTEQGDSAMYLCASSSGGLDDTQYFGPGTRLTVL.

This clonotype appeared a few times. The chain is built from TRBV7-9 and TRBJ2-7; no clear D. CDR1 is SEHNR, CDR2 FQNEAQ, per germline (reference sequence). V was shortened by 5 bases and J by 4 bases, with 9 bases between the two germline ends. This CDR3 has 12 amino acids. The CDR3: CASSPPDYEQYF. The CDR3 coding sequence is TGTGCCAGCAGCCCTCCCGATTACGAGCAGTACTTC. Complete variable domain (other parts from reference TRBV7-9 and TRBJ2-7): DTGVSQNPRHKITKRGQNVTFRCDPISEHNRLYWYRQTLGQGPEFLTYFQNEAQLEKSRLLSDRFSAERPKGSFSTLEIQRTEQGDSAMYLCASSPPDYEQYFGPGTRLTVT.

The rearrangement uses TRBV6-2 or TRBV6-3 and TRBJ2-5; D possibly corresponds to TRBD1 (5 bases). V lost 5 bases, J lost 0 bases, and 13 bases lay in between. Germline values: CDR1 MNHEY, CDR2 SVGEGT. The CDR3 covers 15 residues. The CDR3 loop is CASSTDTLYQETQYF. The CDR3 DNA reads TGTGCCAGCAGTACGGACACTTTGTACCAAGAGACCCAGTACTTC.

This clonotype came up a few times. This chain links TRBV19 with TRBJ2-5, with D unclear. This CDR3 contains 14 residues. V dropped 3 bases and J dropped 3 bases, with 11 bases sitting between them. Looked up from germline, CDR1 is LNHDA and CDR2 is SQIVND (reference sequence). The CDR3 reads CASSMRNYEETQYF. Here the CDR3 DNA reads TGTGCCAGTAGTATGCGCAACTACGAAGAGACCCAGTACTTC.

The rearrangement uses TRBV11-2 and TRBJ2-2, with unresolved D. Trimming cost V 5 bases and J 1 base, with 17 bases left between them. Germline CDR1 and CDR2: SGHAT and FQNNGV. This CDR3 comprises 17 residues. The CDR3 here is CASSPFLTGVNTGELFF. CDR3 coding DNA: TGTGCCAGCAGCCCATTTCTGACGGGTGTGAACACCGGGGAGCTGTTTTTT.

The CDR3 loop is CASSLSGTGSYEQYF. The CDR3 nucleotides read TGCGCCAGCAGCTTGTCCGGGACAGGGAGCTACGAGCAGTACTTC. The genes are TRBV4-1 and TRBJ2-7, with 9 bases aligning to TRBD1. The V and J ends lost 5 bases and 3 bases, in that order; junction bases with no gene match: 8. There are 15 residues in the CDR3. Looked up from germline, CDR1 is MGHRA and CDR2 is YSYEKL.

J is TRBJ1-4 and V is TRBV9; D may be TRBD1 (5 bases). The germline CDR1 and CDR2 sequences are SGDLS and YYNGEE. The V end lost 0 bases, the J end lost 0 bases, and 15 bases lay between the germline ends. The CDR3 is made up of 18 amino acids. CDR3 DNA sequence: TGTGCCAGCAGCGTAGAGGCAGGGTGGGGCGCAACTAATGAAAAACTGTTTTTT. This gives the protein CASSVEAGWGATNEKLFF.

This clonotype has ten or more counts. The chain joins TRBV20-1 to TRBJ1-3, with D perhaps TRBD1 (6 bases). The germline CDR1 and CDR2 sequences are DFQATT and SNEGSKA (reference sequence). V lost 1 base, J lost 0 bases, and 13 bases lay in between. This CDR3 contains 16 residues. This chain's CDR3 is CSARGVGGPSGNTIYF. The CDR3 nucleotides read TGCAGTGCTAGAGGTGTAGGGGGACCCTCTGGAAACACCATATATTTT.

The chain couples TRBV6-1 to TRBJ2-2, with 13 bases fitting TRBD2. This CDR3 has 15 amino acids. V shed 4 bases and J 4 bases; nucleotides not matched to a gene: 0. In germline, CDR1 is MNHNS, CDR2 SASEGT. CDR3 sequence: CASSGTSGGTGELFF. CDR3 bases: TGTGCCAGCAGTGGGACTAGCGGGGGCACCGGGGAGCTGTTTTTT.

This clonotype appeared many times. The rearrangement links TRBV6-2 or TRBV6-3 to TRBJ1-1; possibly TRBD1 for D (5 bases). V was trimmed by 7 bases and J by 1 base, leaving 10 bases between them. The CDR3 runs 13 residues. Germline V CDR1 and CDR2: MNHEY, SVGEGT. CDR3 bases: TGTGCCAGCAACATACAGGAGAACACTGAAGCTTTCTTT. This translates into CASNIQENTEAFF.